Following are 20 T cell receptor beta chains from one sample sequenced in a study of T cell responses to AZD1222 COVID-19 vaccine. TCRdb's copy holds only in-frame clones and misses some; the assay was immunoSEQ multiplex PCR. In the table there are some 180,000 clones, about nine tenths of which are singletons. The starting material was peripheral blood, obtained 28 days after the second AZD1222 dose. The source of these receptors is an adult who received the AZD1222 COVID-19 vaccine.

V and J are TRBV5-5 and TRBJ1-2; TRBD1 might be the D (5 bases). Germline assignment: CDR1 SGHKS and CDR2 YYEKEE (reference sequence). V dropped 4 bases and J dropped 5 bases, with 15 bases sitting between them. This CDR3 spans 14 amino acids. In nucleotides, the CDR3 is TGTGCCAGCAGCCCTCACGGGGAGGGGTATGGCTACACCTTC. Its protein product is CASSPHGEGYGYTF.

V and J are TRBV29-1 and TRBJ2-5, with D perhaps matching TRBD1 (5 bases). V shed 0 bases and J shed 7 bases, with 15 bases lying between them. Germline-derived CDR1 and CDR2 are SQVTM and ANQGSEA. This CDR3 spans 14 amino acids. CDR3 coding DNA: TGCAGCGTTGAAGAAGGGGCCGGCGGTACGACCCAGTACTTC. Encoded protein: CSVEEGAGGTTQYF.

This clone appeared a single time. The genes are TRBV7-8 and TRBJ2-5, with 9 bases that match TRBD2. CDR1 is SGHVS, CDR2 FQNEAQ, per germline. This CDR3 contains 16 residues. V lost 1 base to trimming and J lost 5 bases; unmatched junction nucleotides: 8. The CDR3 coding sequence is TGTGCCAGCAGCTTAGTTGCGCGGGGGGGCCGGGAGACCCAGTACTTC. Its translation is CASSLVARGGRETQYF.

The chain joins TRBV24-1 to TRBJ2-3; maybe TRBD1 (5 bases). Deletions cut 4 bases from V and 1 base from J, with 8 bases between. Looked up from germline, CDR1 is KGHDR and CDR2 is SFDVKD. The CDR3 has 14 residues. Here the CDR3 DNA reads TGTGCCACCAGTGACGCGACAGGCACAGATACGCAGTATTTT. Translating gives CATSDATGTDTQYF.

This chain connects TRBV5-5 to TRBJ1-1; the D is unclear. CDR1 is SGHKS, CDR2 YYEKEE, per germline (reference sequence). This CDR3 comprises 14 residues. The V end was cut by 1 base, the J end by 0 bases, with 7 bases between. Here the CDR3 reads CASSLMPLNTEAFF. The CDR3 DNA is TGTGCCAGCAGCTTGATGCCCTTGAACACTGAAGCTTTCTTT.

The CDR3 DNA reads as TGTGCCAGTAGTAGTGCCGGCAATGAGCAGTTCTTC. It specifies CASSSAGNEQFF. This chain links TRBV19 with TRBJ2-1; D unclear. This CDR3 spans 12 amino acids. V dropped 4 bases and J dropped 6 bases, with 7 bases sitting between them. Germline assignment: CDR1 LNHDA and CDR2 SQIVND (reference sequence).

CDR3 DNA: TGTGCCAGCAGCCGGGAGGTTCAAGGCGGGGGGATAGGGACAGATACGCAGTATTTT. It specifies CASSREVQGGGIGTDTQYF. This sequence joins TRBV11-2 and TRBJ2-3; 8 nucleotides agree with TRBD2. The J segment lost 3 bases and the V segment lost 5 bases, leaving 19 bases of the junction unmatched. The V gene's germline CDR1 is SGHAT and CDR2 FQNNGV. CDR3 length equals 19 residues.

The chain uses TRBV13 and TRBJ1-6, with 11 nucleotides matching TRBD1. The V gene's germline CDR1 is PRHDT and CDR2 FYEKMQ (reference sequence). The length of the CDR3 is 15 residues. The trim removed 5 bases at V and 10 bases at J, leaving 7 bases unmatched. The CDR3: CASSAGQGVGSPLHF. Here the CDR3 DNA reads TGTGCCAGCAGCGCGGGACAGGGGGTAGGATCACCCCTCCACTTT.

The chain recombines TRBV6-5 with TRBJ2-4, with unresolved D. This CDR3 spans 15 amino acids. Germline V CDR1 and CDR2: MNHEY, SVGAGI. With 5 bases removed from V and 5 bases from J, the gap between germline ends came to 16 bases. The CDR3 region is CASSPHRLPENIQYF. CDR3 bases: TGTGCCAGCAGTCCACACAGACTCCCAGAAAACATTCAGTACTTC.

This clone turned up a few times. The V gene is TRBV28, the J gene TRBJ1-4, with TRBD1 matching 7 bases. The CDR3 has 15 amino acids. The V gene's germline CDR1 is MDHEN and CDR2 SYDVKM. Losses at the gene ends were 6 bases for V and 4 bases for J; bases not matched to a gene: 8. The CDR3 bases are TGTGCCAGCAGCCGGATCGACAGGGTTAATGAAAAACTGTTTTTT. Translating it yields CASSRIDRVNEKLFF.

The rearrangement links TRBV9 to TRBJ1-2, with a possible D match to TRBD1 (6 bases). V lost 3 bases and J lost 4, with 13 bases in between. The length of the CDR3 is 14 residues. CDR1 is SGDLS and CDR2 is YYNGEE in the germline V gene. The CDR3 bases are TGTGCCAGCAGCGCTATACAGGGCGGCTATGGCTACACCTTC. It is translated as CASSAIQGGYGYTF.

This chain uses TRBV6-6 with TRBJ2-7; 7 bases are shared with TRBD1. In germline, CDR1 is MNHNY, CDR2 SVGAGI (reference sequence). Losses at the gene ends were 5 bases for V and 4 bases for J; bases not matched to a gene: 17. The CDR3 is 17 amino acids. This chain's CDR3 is CASSPLGLDRVWYEQYF. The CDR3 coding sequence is TGTGCCAGCAGTCCCCTGGGCCTTGACAGGGTGTGGTACGAGCAGTACTTC.

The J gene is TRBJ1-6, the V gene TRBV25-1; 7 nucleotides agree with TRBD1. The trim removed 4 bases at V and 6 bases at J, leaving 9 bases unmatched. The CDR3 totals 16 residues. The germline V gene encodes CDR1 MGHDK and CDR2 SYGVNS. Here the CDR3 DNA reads TGTGCCAGCAGTGCCACCTTACAGGGGTCTAATTCACCCCTCCACTTT. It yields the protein CASSATLQGSNSPLHF.

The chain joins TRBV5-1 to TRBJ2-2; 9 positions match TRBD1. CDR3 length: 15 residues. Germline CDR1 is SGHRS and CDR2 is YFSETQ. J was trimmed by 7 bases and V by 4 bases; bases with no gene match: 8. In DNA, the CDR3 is TGCGCCAGCAGCAAGGGACAGGGATTGCACGGGGAGCTGTTTTTT. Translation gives CASSKGQGLHGELFF. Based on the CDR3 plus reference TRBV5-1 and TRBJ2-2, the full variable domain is KAGVTQTPRYLIKTRGQQVTLSCSPISGHRSVSWYQQTPGQGLQFLFEYFSETQRNKGNFPGRFSGRQFSNSRSEMNVSTLELGDSALYLCASSKGQGLHGELFFGEGSRLTVL.

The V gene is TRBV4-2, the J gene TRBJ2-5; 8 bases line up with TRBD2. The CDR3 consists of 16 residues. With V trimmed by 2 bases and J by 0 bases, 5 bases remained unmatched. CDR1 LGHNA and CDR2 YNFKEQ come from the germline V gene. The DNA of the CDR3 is TGTGCCAGCAGCCAACAAGCGGGGGCTTACCAAGAGACCCAGTACTTC. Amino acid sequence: CASSQQAGAYQETQYF.

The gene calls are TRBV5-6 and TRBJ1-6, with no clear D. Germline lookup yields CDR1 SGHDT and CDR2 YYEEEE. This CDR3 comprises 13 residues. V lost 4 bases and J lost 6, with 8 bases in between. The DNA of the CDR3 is TGTGCCAGCAGCACCCGGGGTAATTCACCCCTCCACTTT. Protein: CASSTRGNSPLHF.

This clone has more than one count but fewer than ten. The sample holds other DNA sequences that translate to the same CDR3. This chain's CDR3 is CASSVGVGPNTEAFF. The CDR3 coding sequence is TGTGCCAGCAGCGTAGGGGTAGGACCGAACACTGAAGCTTTCTTT. The V call is TRBV9, the J call TRBJ1-1; D is ambiguous. Germline V lookup: CDR1 SGDLS, CDR2 YYNGEE. Trimming cost V 0 bases and J 1 base, with 10 bases left between them. CDR3 length equals 15 residues.

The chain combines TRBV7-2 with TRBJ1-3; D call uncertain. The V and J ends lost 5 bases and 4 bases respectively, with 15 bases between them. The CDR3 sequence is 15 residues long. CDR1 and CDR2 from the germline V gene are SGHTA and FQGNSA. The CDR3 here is CASSPQSLGGNTIYF. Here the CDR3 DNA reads TGTGCCAGCAGCCCCCAATCTCTGGGAGGAAACACCATATATTTT.

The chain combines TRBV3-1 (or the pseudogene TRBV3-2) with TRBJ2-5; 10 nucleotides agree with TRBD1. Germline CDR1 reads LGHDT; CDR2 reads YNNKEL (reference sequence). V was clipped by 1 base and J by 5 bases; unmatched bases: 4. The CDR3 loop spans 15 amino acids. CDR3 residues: CASSQGTGGRETQYF. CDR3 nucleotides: TGTGCCAGCAGCCAAGGGACAGGGGGTCGCGAGACCCAGTACTTC.

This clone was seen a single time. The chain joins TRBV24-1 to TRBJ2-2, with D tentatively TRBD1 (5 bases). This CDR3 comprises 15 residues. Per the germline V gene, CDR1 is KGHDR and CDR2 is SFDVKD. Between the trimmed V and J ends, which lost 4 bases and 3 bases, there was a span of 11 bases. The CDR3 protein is CATSDVGDYTGELFF. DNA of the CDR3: TGTGCCACCAGTGACGTAGGGGATTACACCGGGGAGCTGTTTTTT.